One sample yielded the 12 T cell receptor beta chains listed below, sequenced in a study of T-cell reconstitution after alpha-beta-depleted transplantation in children. As it was prepared, the TCRbeta library received unique molecular identifiers. One entry per CDR3 protein, called by TCRdb with MiXCR from the PCR reads. This table has a few hundred thousand distinct CDR3 sequences, 9.5% to 10% appearing once. The sample was PBMCs from the stem cell graft donor, taken from the stem cell graft. The source of these receptors is a human donor who donated a stem cell graft to a child with SCID.

This clonotype was detected many times. The chain uses TRBV20-1 and TRBJ2-3; unclear D gene. Per the germline V gene, CDR1 is DFQATT and CDR2 is SNEGSKA (reference sequence). With 8 bases removed from V and 1 base from J, the gap between germline ends came to 10 bases. CDR3 size: 12 residues. The DNA of the CDR3 is TGCAGTAGCGTCGCGGGCACAGATACGCAGTATTTT. This translates into CSSVAGTDTQYF.

Points on this clonotype: Germline is not matched at one junction end, which may reflect a read error. This rearrangement joins TRBV6-2 or TRBV6-3 to TRBJ2-5, with D hard to call. Germline CDR1 MNHEY, CDR2 SVGEGT. The CDR3 spans 14 residues. The DNA for the CDR3 is TGTGCCAGCAGATCCCGGACGTACCAAGAGACCCTGTACTTC. Encoded protein: CASRSRTYQETLYF.

Remarks on this clonotype: Relative to the germline gene, one junction end is altered; a read error may explain this. The V gene is TRBV9, the J gene TRBJ2-3, with 9 bases lining up with TRBD2. CDR3 length: 14 residues. Germline V gene sequence: CDR1 SGDLS, CDR2 YYNGEE. Here the CDR3 reads CASSEGVAGAQVDF. DNA for the CDR3: TGTGCCAGCAGCGAGGGAGTAGCGGGGGCCCAGGTGGATTTT.

The V gene is TRBV4-1, the J gene TRBJ2-1; 10 bases are a match to TRBD2. Per the germline V gene, CDR1 is MGHRA and CDR2 is YSYEKL. Unmatched junction bases numbered 12, after V lost 0 bases and J lost 7 bases. The CDR3 runs to 18 residues. This chain's CDR3 is CASSQEEERGGRRNEQFF. The CDR3 nucleotides are TGCGCCAGCAGCCAAGAGGAGGAGCGGGGGGGCCGAAGAAATGAGCAGTTCTTC.

The chain is built from TRBV27 and TRBJ2-3; TRBD2 aligns across 9 bases. The CDR3 extends over 15 amino acids. The J segment lost 6 bases and the V segment lost 1 base, leaving 5 bases of the junction unmatched. Germline-derived CDR1 and CDR2 are MNHEY and SMNVEV (reference sequence). In DNA form, the CDR3 reads TGTGCCAGCAGTTTATTGGCGGGGGGGCTTGATACGCAGTATTTT. Translating it yields CASSLLAGGLDTQYF.

This clonotype turned up a few times. This chain connects TRBV5-8 to TRBJ2-3; no firm D call. Trimming pared 4 bases from V and 0 bases from J, leaving 18 bases between. This CDR3 has 17 amino acids. Looked up from germline, CDR1 is SGHTS and CDR2 is YDEGEE. This chain's CDR3 is CASSRRTDVRSTDTQYF. The CDR3 DNA follows: TGTGCCAGCAGCCGCCGGACCGATGTCCGTAGCACAGATACGCAGTATTTT.

This clonotype has a count of ten or more. CDR3 amino acids: CASSLLGETYEQYF. The CDR3, as DNA: TGCGCCAGCAGCTTGCTTGGAGAGACCTACGAGCAGTACTTC. The chain joins TRBV5-1 to TRBJ2-7; unclear D gene. Trimming took 1 base from V and 2 from J, leaving 10 bases between them. The CDR3 extends over 14 amino acids. Germline CDR1 SGHRS, CDR2 YFSETQ.

The CDR3 DNA follows: TGTGCCAGCAGTTTTAGGCGGGAATATCAGCCCCAGCATTTT. This encodes CASSFRREYQPQHF. The J gene is TRBJ1-5, the V gene TRBV27; D not certain. The CDR3 length is 14 residues. Germline CDR1 MNHEY, CDR2 SMNVEV (reference sequence). Trimming removed 3 bases at V and 5 bases at J, with 11 bases between.

In its sample, this clonotype was seen a few times. This chain connects TRBV18 to TRBJ2-1; TRBD1 agrees at 7 bases. This CDR3 spans 16 amino acids. J gave up 5 bases and V 3 bases, and 10 bases lay outside the gene matches. The V gene's germline CDR1 is KGHSH and CDR2 LQKENI. CDR3 protein: CASSPPDREANNEQFF. For the CDR3, the DNA is TGTGCCAGCTCACCCCCTGACAGGGAAGCGAACAATGAGCAGTTCTTC. Variable domain in full (rest from reference TRBV18 and TRBJ2-1): NAGVMQNPRHLVRRRGQEARLRCSPMKGHSHVYWYRQLPEEGLKFMVYLQKENIIDESGMPKERFSAEFPKEGPSILRIQQVVRGDSAAYFCASSPPDREANNEQFFGPGTRLTVL.

This rearrangement joins TRBV15 to TRBJ1-1; a possible D gene is TRBD1 (5 bases). There are 15 residues in the CDR3. Germline lookup yields CDR1 LNHNV and CDR2 YYDKDF (reference sequence). V gave up 0 bases and J gave up 1 base, with 9 bases separating them. The CDR3: CATSRDVGGNTEAFF. The CDR3 region has the DNA TGTGCCACCAGCAGAGATGTCGGGGGGAACACTGAAGCTTTCTTT.

The chain joins TRBV19 to TRBJ2-1; D gene unclear. Germline V gene sequence: CDR1 LNHDA, CDR2 SQIVND (reference sequence). CDR3 size: 13 residues. Deletions cut 3 bases from V and 2 bases from J, with 5 bases between. The CDR3 here is CASSISAYNEQFF. The CDR3 coding sequence is TGTGCCAGTAGTATCAGTGCCTACAATGAGCAGTTCTTC.

The chain has TRBV10-3 and TRBJ1-5; possible D gene TRBD1, 6 bases. V was shortened by 6 bases and J by 3 bases, with 9 bases between the two germline ends. This CDR3 contains 13 residues. Germline V lookup: CDR1 ENHRY, CDR2 SYGVKD. CDR3 residues: CAISRGPNQPQHF. CDR3 bases: TGTGCCATCAGCAGGGGCCCCAATCAGCCCCAGCATTTT.